The 10 T cell receptor beta chains below were found in one sample sequenced in a study of blood T cell repertoires in COVID-19 (dated by TCRdb to about 2020). Libraries were built with the immunoSEQ multiplex PCR assay. The source is immuneACCESS, and TCRdb retained only in-frame sequences with V and J called. Part of the clones is not carried over; for the studies checked, unresolved V genes explain less than half of this, and the remainder is unexplained. A total of around 97,000 clones appear in this sample, about 83% of them only once. Of the sample, 15% is held by the ten largest clones. The sample comprised peripheral blood. The receptors come from a human donor in a cohort sampled during active COVID-19.

The gene calls are TRBV27 and TRBJ1-4, with 9 bases aligning to TRBD1. Germline V gene sequence: CDR1 MNHEY, CDR2 SMNVEV (reference sequence). Unmatched junction bases numbered 4, after V lost 6 bases and J lost 2 bases. The CDR3 extends over 15 amino acids. CDR3 amino acids: CASRDRGFTNEKLFF. Written as DNA, the CDR3 is TGTGCCAGCAGGGACAGGGGCTTTACTAATGAAAAACTGTTTTTT.

The gene calls are TRBV10-2 and TRBJ2-7; a possible D gene is TRBD1 (6 bases). Germline-derived CDR1 and CDR2 are WSHSY and SAAADI. V was trimmed by 5 bases and J by 6 bases, leaving 11 bases between them. The CDR3 has 12 residues. The CDR3 DNA reads as TGCGCCAGCAGTCAACAGGGTTTCGAGCAGTACTTC. Protein: CASSQQGFEQYF.

This chain uses TRBV7-8 with TRBJ2-6, with 9 bases matching TRBD1. The CDR3 has 20 amino acids. The germline gives CDR1 SGHVS, CDR2 FQNEAQ. V gave up 5 bases and J gave up 0 bases; unmatched junction bases: 14. In DNA form, the CDR3 reads TGTGCCAGCAGCCCCCGACCCCTGGGGACAGGGAGCTCTGGGGCCAACGTCCTGACTTTC. Translated: CASSPRPLGTGSSGANVLTF.

This sequence joins TRBV12-3 or TRBV12-4 and TRBJ1-1; TRBD1 agrees at 8 bases. This CDR3 comprises 13 residues. Germline trimming cut 10 bases from V and 5 bases from J; bases unmatched to any gene: 9. CDR3 sequence: CATYQGAWTEAFF. As DNA, the CDR3 is TGTGCCACCTACCAGGGGGCCTGGACTGAAGCTTTCTTT.

The rearrangement joins TRBV5-1 to TRBJ2-1; TRBD2 matches 14 bases. The germline gives CDR1 SGHRS, CDR2 YFSETQ. The CDR3 is made up of 20 amino acids. The ends lost 4 bases at V and 1 base at J; junction bases unmatched: 13. Here the CDR3 DNA reads TGCGCCAGCAGCAACCTTGTGACTAGCGGGAGGGCCAGGTCCTACAATGAGCAGTTCTTC. Amino acid sequence: CASSNLVTSGRARSYNEQFF.

V gene TRBV2 combines with J gene TRBJ1-5; 7 positions agree with TRBD1. The CDR3 contains 13 residues. The trim removed 11 bases at V and 8 bases at J, leaving 12 bases unmatched. Per the germline V gene, CDR1 is SNHLY and CDR2 is FYNNEI. CDR3 sequence (DNA): TGTGCCTCCTGGACAGGAAGTGTAAAGCCCCAGCATTTT. Translating it yields CASWTGSVKPQHF.

This sequence joins TRBV5-4 and TRBJ2-7; TRBD1 matches at 7 bases. This CDR3 spans 16 amino acids. Germline V gene sequence: CDR1 SGHNT, CDR2 YYREEE (reference sequence). After removal of 0 bases from V and 1 base from J, the junction contained 7 bases not matched to a gene. In DNA, the CDR3 is TGTGCCAGCAGCTTGGCAGGGGGTGCCCCTTCCTACGAGCAGTACTTC. This translates into CASSLAGGAPSYEQYF.

The gene calls are TRBV27 and TRBJ2-1; TRBD2 aligns across 7 bases. The V segment lost 3 bases and the J segment 2 bases; nucleotides outside the gene matches: 10. CDR3 size: 17 residues. CDR1 MNHEY and CDR2 SMNVEV come from the germline V gene (reference sequence). The chain's CDR3 is CASSFYPTSRTYNEQFF. The CDR3 nucleotides read TGTGCCAGCAGTTTTTACCCGACTAGCAGGACCTACAATGAGCAGTTCTTC.

The V and J genes are TRBV13 and TRBJ1-2; possibly TRBD1 for D (5 bases). CDR3 size: 20 residues. V gave up 5 bases and J gave up 0 bases, with 28 bases separating them. Germline lookup yields CDR1 PRHDT and CDR2 FYEKMQ (reference sequence). CDR3 bases: TGTGCCAGCAGCCCCCCCCACCCTTCTCTTCGGACACCCGCTAACTATGGCTACACCTTC. Translating gives CASSPPHPSLRTPANYGYTF. The full variable domain, its missing parts supplied by reference TRBV13 and TRBJ1-2, is AAGVIQSPRHLIKEKRETATLKCYPIPRHDTVYWYQQGPGQDPQFLISFYEKMQSDKGSIPDRFSAQQFSDYHSELNMSSLELGDSALYFCASSPPHPSLRTPANYGYTFGSGTRLTVV.

This chain joins TRBV5-1 and TRBJ2-5; 11 bases match TRBD1. With 4 bases clipped from V and 5 bases from J, the junction kept 4 bases outside the gene matches. Per the germline V gene, CDR1 is SGHRS and CDR2 is YFSETQ. The CDR3 runs to 14 residues. For the CDR3, the DNA is TGCGCCAGCAGCCCTGGACAGGGGGCCGAGACCCAGTACTTC. Its translation: CASSPGQGAETQYF.